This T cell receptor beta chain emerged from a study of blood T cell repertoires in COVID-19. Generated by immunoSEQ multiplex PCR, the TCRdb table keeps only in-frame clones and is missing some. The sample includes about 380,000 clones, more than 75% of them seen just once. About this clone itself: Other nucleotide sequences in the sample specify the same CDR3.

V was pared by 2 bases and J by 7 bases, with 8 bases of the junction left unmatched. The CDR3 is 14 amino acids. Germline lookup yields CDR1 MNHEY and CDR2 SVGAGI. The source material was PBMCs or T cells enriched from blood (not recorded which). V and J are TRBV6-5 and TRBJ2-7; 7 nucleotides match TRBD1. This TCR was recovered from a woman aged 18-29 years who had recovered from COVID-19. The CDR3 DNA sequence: TGTGCCAGCAGTTACCCCGACAGGGCGGGTGAGCAGTACTTC. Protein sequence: CASSYPDRAGEQYF.